This is a list of T cell receptor beta chains from one sample in a study of vaccination and CD4 T cells after COVID-19. Each CDR3 protein is one row after TCRdb ran MiXCR on the PCR reads. The sample lists 6,000 or so distinct CDR3 sequences, about 41% occurring once. Antigens for these TCRs are unknown. Sequenced input: CD4+ T cells from blood, cultured in vitro. The receptors originated from a human donor in good health. Each CDR3 is given with its conserved first and last residue. Fields, in order: D gene, J gene, clone size, V gene, CDR3 DNA, CDR3 protein. D genes are given only for firm matches. The size entry is marked missing in some rows and otherwise reads once, few, many or a size class.

>TRBD2|TRBJ2-3|.|TRBV27
TGTGCCAGCAGTTTAAATCCTAGCGGGGGGGCCGGCACAGATACGCAGTATTTT
CASSLNPSGGAGTDTQYF
>TRBD1|TRBJ1-4|.|TRBV20-1
TGCAGTGCCGGATTACAGGGGGGTTACAGGGGACTGTTTTTT
CSAGLQGGYRGLFF
>.|TRBJ1-1|few|TRBV7-9
TGTGCCAGCAGCCAAGGACGCCTCTTGATGAACACTGAAGCTTTCTTT
CASSQGRLLMNTEAFF
>.|TRBJ1-2|.|TRBV2
TGTGCCAGCAGTGCTGAGGGAAACTATGGCTACACCTTC
CASSAEGNYGYTF
>.|TRBJ1-3|few|TRBV20-1
TGCAGTGCCCGAAACCGAGACACCATATATTTT
CSARNRDTIYF
>.|TRBJ2-5|.|TRBV30
TGTGCCTGGAGTGTCCAGCAAGAGACCCAGTACTTC
CAWSVQQETQYF
>.|TRBJ1-2|few|TRBV6-5
TGTGCCAGCAGTTACTCGGGCAGGTTGGGCTACACCTTC
CASSYSGRLGYTF
>.|TRBJ1-1|.|TRBV6-1
TGTGCCACCGCATTAGAGCTTGAAGCTTTCTTT
CATALELEAFF
>TRBD2|TRBJ2-1|.|TRBV20-1
TGCAGTGCGGCTACGAGCGGGGATCACAATGAGCAGTTCTTC
CSAATSGDHNEQFF
>.|TRBJ1-1|.|TRBV19
TGTGCCAGTGGCCCAAAGCGGCCTGAAGCTTTCTTT
CASGPKRPEAFF
>TRBD2|TRBJ2-1|.|TRBV2
TGTGCCAGCATCGAACAACTAGCGGGGGGGAACAATGAGCAGTTCTTC
CASIEQLAGGNNEQFF
>.|TRBJ2-3|.|TRBV24-1
TGTGCCACCAGTGATCTGACCACAGATACGCAGTATTTT
CATSDLTTDTQYF
>.|TRBJ1-2|.|TRBV20-1
TGCAGTTTTCAGGGGAACTATGGCTACACCTTC
CSFQGNYGYTF
>.|TRBJ2-1|.|TRBV7-9
TGTGCCAGCAGCTTACATACCGGGATCCAGCAGTTCTTC
CASSLHTGIQQFF
>TRBD1|TRBJ2-1|.|TRBV7-2
TGTGCCAGCAGCTCCCCGGACAGGGGGCCCAATGAGCAGTTCTTC
CASSSPDRGPNEQFF
>.|TRBJ1-2|.|TRBV15
TGTGCCACCAGCAGAGGAGAAGCTAACTATGGCTACACCTTC
CATSRGEANYGYTF
>.|TRBJ1-5|few|TRBV5-8
TGTGCCAGCAGCTTGGGGAGCGCGGGCAATCAGCCCCAGCATTTT
CASSLGSAGNQPQHF
>TRBD1|TRBJ1-2|.|TRBV7-2
TGTGCCAGCAGCTTAGTAGCGGGACAGGGGGCAGGAGGCTACACCTTC
CASSLVAGQGAGGYTF
>TRBD2|TRBJ2-7|.|TRBV30
TGTGCCTGGAGTGTACGGTCCAGCGGGGGTACCTACGAGCAGTACTTC
CAWSVRSSGGTYEQYF
>.|TRBJ2-3|.|TRBV20-1
TGCAGTGCTCAACGGGGGGCCGTCACAGATACGCAGTATTTT
CSAQRGAVTDTQYF
>TRBD1|TRBJ1-5|.|TRBV19
TGTGCCAGTAGTATGAGGGGACAGGGAGGTCAGCCCCAGCATTTT
CASSMRGQGGQPQHF
>.|TRBJ1-2|.|TRBV7-9
TGTGCCAGCAGCTTTACCCCCGTGGCAACAAATACTAACTATGGCTACACCTTC
CASSFTPVATNTNYGYTF
>TRBD1|TRBJ1-2|few|TRBV20-1
TGCAGTGCTAACCGGGACAGGGCGTTAGGCTATGGCTACACCTTC
CSANRDRALGYGYTF
>.|TRBJ1-1|.|TRBV6-2/TRBV6-3
TGTGCCAGCAGTTACTCGACGTCGAAGAGAGAAGCTTTCTTT
CASSYSTSKREAFF
>.|TRBJ1-2|few|TRBV6-1
TGTGCCAGCATCAAAGGGGATTTCAGCGGTGCTTATGGCTACACCTTC
CASIKGDFSGAYGYTF
>TRBD1|TRBJ1-3|few|TRBV27
TGTGCCAGCAGTCCCACAGGGGGGTGGCCTGGAAACACCATATATTTT
CASSPTGGWPGNTIYF
>.|TRBJ2-7|.|TRBV6-4
TGTGCCAGCAGTGCTTCCGCAGGGGCCTACGAGCAGTACTTC
CASSASAGAYEQYF
>TRBD1|TRBJ2-3|.|TRBV12-3/TRBV12-4
TGTGCCAGCAGGGGGGACAGGGGCGCAGATACGCAGTATTTT
CASRGDRGADTQYF
>.|TRBJ2-7|.|TRBV20-1
TGCAGTGCTAGGCTCCTAGAGCGCGAGCAGTACTTC
CSARLLEREQYF
>.|TRBJ1-1|.|TRBV19
TGTGCCAGTAGTATCTACCGGAACACTGAAGCTTTCTTT
CASSIYRNTEAFF
>.|TRBJ1-3|.|TRBV20-1
TGCAGTGCTAGAGACCCCTATAGGGCCGTGGGAAACACCATATATTTT
CSARDPYRAVGNTIYF
>.|TRBJ1-2|.|TRBV7-8
TGTGCCAGCAGCTTATTTTTGGGGTATGGCTACACCTTC
CASSLFLGYGYTF
>TRBD1|TRBJ2-2|.|TRBV6-4
TGTGCCAGCAGTTCAGGACAGGACACCGGGGAGCTGTTTTTT
CASSSGQDTGELFF
>.|TRBJ1-1|.|TRBV9
TGTGCCAGCAGCGTAGAGGTGGGCATAGGTGGGAACACTGAAGCTTTCTTT
CASSVEVGIGGNTEAFF
>TRBD2|TRBJ2-7|.|TRBV7-2
TGTGCCAGCAGCTTAAATCTAGCGGCAACCTACGAGCAGTACTTC
CASSLNLAATYEQYF
>TRBD2|TRBJ2-3|.|TRBV7-3
TGTGCCAGCAGCTTAATAGCGGGGAGCACAGATACGCAGTATTTT
CASSLIAGSTDTQYF
>TRBD1|TRBJ1-2|.|TRBV12-3/TRBV12-4
TGTGCCAGCAGTTCGTCCGGGACAGGGGGGACAAGTGTAAATGGCTACACCTTC
CASSSSGTGGTSVNGYTF
>.|TRBJ2-5|.|TRBV6-5
TGTGCCAGCAGTTTCTCAGAGACCCAGTACTTC
CASSFSETQYF